The sequence of this T cell receptor (beta chain) was determined in a study of radiotherapy plus CTLA-4 blockade in lung cancer. The table came from immunoSEQ multiplex PCR; TCRdb's copy has only in-frame clones and leaves some out. The sample has 52,000 or so clones, approximately 80% seen once. This CDR3 spans 17 amino acids. Germline CDR1 and CDR2: MGHRA and YSYEKL. After removal of 4 bases from V and 8 bases from J, the junction contained 12 bases not matched to a gene. This sequence was found in a human donor with non-small cell lung cancer who had a partial response to radiotherapy plus ipilimumab. V is TRBV4-1 and J is TRBJ2-1, with 12 nucleotides matching TRBD2. The source was peripheral blood, collected from a patient treated with radiotherapy plus ipilimumab. This chain's CDR3 is CASSLTTSGGSSYEQFF. CDR3 bases: TGCGCCAGCAGCCTTACTACTAGCGGGGGGTCTAGCTATGAGCAGTTCTTC.